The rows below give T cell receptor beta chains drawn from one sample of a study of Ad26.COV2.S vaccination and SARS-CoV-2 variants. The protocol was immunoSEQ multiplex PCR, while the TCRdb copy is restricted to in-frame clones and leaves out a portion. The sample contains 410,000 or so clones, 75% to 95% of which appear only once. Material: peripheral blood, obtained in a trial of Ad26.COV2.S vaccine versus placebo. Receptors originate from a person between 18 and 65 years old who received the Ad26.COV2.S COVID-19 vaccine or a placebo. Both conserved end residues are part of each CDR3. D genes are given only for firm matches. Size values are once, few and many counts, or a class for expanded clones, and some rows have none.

TGTGCCAGTAGTGTGAACAGGGGAGAAGCTTTCTTT	CASSVNRGEAFF	TRBD1	TRBV19	TRBJ1-1	.
TGTGCCAGCAGGCTGAGGGCAGACACACTTCTGATGTACGAGCAGTACTTC	CASRLRADTLLMYEQYF	.	TRBV7-2	TRBJ2-7	once
TGTGCCAGCAGTGAATATTTAGGGACAGGGGGCACAGATACGCAGTATTTT	CASSEYLGTGGTDTQYF	TRBD1	TRBV6-1	TRBJ2-3	.
TGTGCCTGGGACAGGGTCGGTCAGCCCCAGCATTTT	CAWDRVGQPQHF	TRBD1	TRBV30	TRBJ1-5	.
TGTGCCAGCTCACCACGGTCGGGACAGGACGAGCAGTACTTC	CASSPRSGQDEQYF	TRBD1	TRBV18	TRBJ2-7	.
TGTGCCAGCAGCTTAGGTGAGGCTGCTTACGAGCAGTACTTC	CASSLGEAAYEQYF	.	TRBV7-8	TRBJ2-7	.
TGTGCCAGTAGTATACAGGGCAGCAATCAGCCCCAGCATTTT	CASSIQGSNQPQHF	.	TRBV19	TRBJ1-5	.
TGTGCCACCAGTGATTTTAGGGATAACTATGGCTACACCTTC	CATSDFRDNYGYTF	.	TRBV24-1	TRBJ1-2	.
TGTGCCAGCAGCCCCGGTGTATCGGTTGGCTATGGCTACACCTTC	CASSPGVSVGYGYTF	.	TRBV5-6	TRBJ1-2	.
TGTGCCTGCAGTAGGACAGCGACTAATGAAAAACTGTTTTTT	CACSRTATNEKLFF	.	TRBV30	TRBJ1-4	.
TGTGCCAGCAGCTTAGCTGGGACTAGCGGGAGCCATGAGCAGTTCTTC	CASSLAGTSGSHEQFF	TRBD2	TRBV7-8	TRBJ2-1	.
TGTGCCAGCAGCCATGGGGCCACGTACACTGAAGCTTTCTTT	CASSHGATYTEAFF	.	TRBV6-5	TRBJ1-1	.
TGTGCCAGCAGTGAAGTGAGGGGCGGAATCAATGAGCAGTTCTTC	CASSEVRGGINEQFF	.	TRBV25-1	TRBJ2-1	.
TGTGCCAGCAGCTTAGTTCCAGCGGGATACGGAAATGAGCAGTTCTTC	CASSLVPAGYGNEQFF	TRBD2	TRBV11-2	TRBJ2-1	.
TGTGCCACCAGCCCTCGGCTTAGCTCCTACGAGCAGTACTTC	CATSPRLSSYEQYF	.	TRBV15	TRBJ2-7	.
TGTGCCAGCAGTTACTATCTAGCGGGAGAATACGAGCAGTACTTC	CASSYYLAGEYEQYF	TRBD2	TRBV6-6	TRBJ2-7	.
TGTGCCAGCAGCCAAGAGTGGGACAGGGGTAATTCACCCCTCCACTTT	CASSQEWDRGNSPLHF	TRBD1	TRBV3-1/TRBV3-2	TRBJ1-6	few
TGTGCCAGCAGCTTGGCTGGTAACCACGAGCAGTACTTC	CASSLAGNHEQYF	.	TRBV5-4	TRBJ2-7	.
TGTGCCAGCAGCTTGGGCACGGGGCACGAGGGCTACGAGCAGTACTTC	CASSLGTGHEGYEQYF	.	TRBV11-2	TRBJ2-7	.
TGCGCCAGCAGACTATTTCCCGGAGGGATCAAAATCACAGATACGCAGTATTTT	CASRLFPGGIKITDTQYF	.	TRBV4-1	TRBJ2-3	.
TGCGCCAGCAGCCAAGATCTGAAAAAGTACACCTTC	CASSQDLKKYTF	.	TRBV4-1	TRBJ1-2	.
TGTGCCAGCAGCACACCGGACAGCATTGGAAACACCATATATTTT	CASSTPDSIGNTIYF	.	TRBV21-1	TRBJ1-3	.
TGTGCCAGCAGCCCCCCGTCAGATACGCAGTATTTT	CASSPPSDTQYF	.	TRBV2	TRBJ2-3	.
TGTGCCACCAGTGATTTTAAACCTCCTAGTGTCGGGGAGCTGTTTTTT	CATSDFKPPSVGELFF	.	TRBV24-1	TRBJ2-2	.
TGCAGTGCTAGTTTTGGGAGGGCCGGGGAGACCCAGTACTTC	CSASFGRAGETQYF	TRBD2	TRBV20-1	TRBJ2-5	.
TGCGCCAGCAGCCAAGATCGCGGCAGCGCACAAGAGACCCAGTACTTC	CASSQDRGSAQETQYF	.	TRBV4-3	TRBJ2-5	.
TGTGCCAGCAGCCCTAGACAGGTGGACCAAGTTGGCTACACCTTC	CASSPRQVDQVGYTF	.	TRBV7-9	TRBJ1-2	.
TGTGCCAGCAGTTTGGGGGCGGGAGGTACAGATACGCAGTATTTT	CASSLGAGGTDTQYF	TRBD2	TRBV27	TRBJ2-3	.
TGTGCCATCAGTGAGTCTGGGGAGCCGGACACTGAAGCTTTCTTT	CAISESGEPDTEAFF	.	TRBV10-3	TRBJ1-1	.
TGTGCCAGCAGTCCAACGGGACTAGCCAAAAACATTCAGTACTTC	CASSPTGLAKNIQYF	.	TRBV28	TRBJ2-4	.
TGTGCTAGTGCCATCGACAGGGAGGAGACTTTCTTT	CASAIDREETFF	TRBD1	TRBV12-5	TRBJ1-1	.
TGTGCCAGCAGTCGGACAGGATTGACCTACGAGCAGTACTTC	CASSRTGLTYEQYF	TRBD1	TRBV6-5	TRBJ2-7	.
TGTGCCAGCAGTTTATGGGGAGTAGTCGCCACAGATACGCAGTATTTT	CASSLWGVVATDTQYF	.	TRBV28	TRBJ2-3	.
TGTGCCAGCAGCTTAAGCAGGGCAAACACCGGGGAGCTGTTTTTT	CASSLSRANTGELFF	.	TRBV7-3	TRBJ2-2	.
TGTGCCAGCAGTTTCCCGTTTGGGGGAATGAACACTGAAGCTTTCTTT	CASSFPFGGMNTEAFF	.	TRBV6-2/TRBV6-3	TRBJ1-1	.
TGTGCCAGCAGCTCCCCCCCACAAGAGACCCAGTACTTC	CASSSPPQETQYF	.	TRBV7-2	TRBJ2-5	.
TGCGCCAGCAGCCAGGACCCGCGACTAGGTTTAGGGTACGAGCAGTACTTC	CASSQDPRLGLGYEQYF	.	TRBV5-1	TRBJ2-7	.
TGTGCCAGCAGTTCTTCTTTTGTGGGGTTATCTCCTAACTATGGCTACACCTTC	CASSSSFVGLSPNYGYTF	.	TRBV6-2/TRBV6-3	TRBJ1-2	.
TGTGCCACCAGTGCCCGGGACAGGGAGGGGGAAGCTTTCTTT	CATSARDREGEAFF	TRBD1	TRBV24-1	TRBJ1-1	.
TGTGCCAGCAGTTACCCCGGGACAGCGGGTGAGCAGTACTTC	CASSYPGTAGEQYF	.	TRBV6-5	TRBJ2-7	.
TGTGCCAGCAGCTTTGGTAGGGTGTTAGACGGGGAGCTGTTTTTT	CASSFGRVLDGELFF	.	TRBV5-4	TRBJ2-2	.
TGCGCCAGCAGCTCAGACGGAAACTACGAGCAGTACTTC	CASSSDGNYEQYF	.	TRBV4-1	TRBJ2-7	few
TGCAGCGTTGTTTTGGGGCAGGACCTAGCCAAAAACATTCAGTACTTC	CSVVLGQDLAKNIQYF	.	TRBV29-1	TRBJ2-4	.
TGTGCCAGTAGATCTATGGTCTCCTACGAGCAGTACTTC	CASRSMVSYEQYF	.	TRBV6-5	TRBJ2-7	.
TGTGCCAGCAGTGGAACAGGGAGTGGCACTGAAGCTTTCTTT	CASSGTGSGTEAFF	.	TRBV25-1	TRBJ1-1	.
TGTGCCAGCAGCGTGACAGGGATCCCTGAGCAGTTCTTC	CASSVTGIPEQFF	TRBD1	TRBV9	TRBJ2-1	.
TGTGCCAGCAGTGACCCGAGGGACGGCAAAAGATGGCCCCAGCATTTT	CASSDPRDGKRWPQHF	.	TRBV6-2/TRBV6-3	TRBJ1-5	.
TGCGCCAGCAGCCAAGATTTGGGGGTCCAAGAGACCCAGTACTTC	CASSQDLGVQETQYF	.	TRBV4-3	TRBJ2-5	few
TGCAGTGCCACACTAGGGTACGAGCAGTACTTC	CSATLGYEQYF	.	TRBV20-1	TRBJ2-7	once
TGTGCCAGCAGCCAGCCCGAAACTAGCGGGAGTGGTAATGAGCAGTTCTTC	CASSQPETSGSGNEQFF	TRBD2	TRBV4-2	TRBJ2-1	.
TGTGCCAGCAGTCCGGGGGTAGCGAACTCCTACAATGAGCAGTTCTTC	CASSPGVANSYNEQFF	.	TRBV7-8	TRBJ2-1	.
TGTGCCAGTAGTTTGACGGTATTATCCTACAATGAGCAGTTCTTC	CASSLTVLSYNEQFF	.	TRBV19	TRBJ2-1	few
TGTGCCAGCAGCGTAGCGGGGGCTAGCACAGATACGCAGTATTTT	CASSVAGASTDTQYF	.	TRBV9	TRBJ2-3	.
TGTGCCTGGAGTGAGGTTCAGGGGTACAATGAGCAGTTCTTC	CAWSEVQGYNEQFF	.	TRBV30	TRBJ2-1	.
TGTGCCAGTAGTATTGCTTCCCAGGGGGCGCAGTATGGCTACACCTTC	CASSIASQGAQYGYTF	TRBD1	TRBV19	TRBJ1-2	few